This is a list of T cell receptor beta chains from one sample in a study of CD8 T cells in ankylosing spondylitis. MiXCR, run by TCRdb on the 5' RACE reads, gives a single entry per CDR3 protein. The data hold more than 400,000 distinct CDR3 sequences, with about 5.4% observed a single time. Material for sequencing was blood, either unsorted or a sorted T cell fraction (not recorded which). Every receptor here comes from a male donor with ankylosing spondylitis. Each CDR3 is given with its conserved first and last residue. D genes are given only for firm matches. Rows may omit the clone size; those that give it use once, few, many or a size class.

clone size,D gene,V gene,J gene,CDR3 DNA,CDR3 protein
many,TRBD1,TRBV5-1,TRBJ1-5,TGCGCCAGCAGCTTGCCCACGATCCGGGACAGTTATAGCAATCAGCCCCAGCATTTT,CASSLPTIRDSYSNQPQHF
many,TRBD1,TRBV28,TRBJ1-2,TGTGCCAGCAGTTCGCCGACAGGGAACTATGGCTACACCTTC,CASSSPTGNYGYTF
few,.,TRBV15,TRBJ2-6,TGTGCCACCAGCCTCTCTGGGGCCAACGTCCTGACTTTC,CATSLSGANVLTF
many,.,TRBV10-3,TRBJ1-2,TGTGCCATCAGTGAGTCTTGGGGGAATGGCTACACCTTC,CAISESWGNGYTF
many,TRBD1,TRBV28,TRBJ2-1,TGTGCCAGCAATCCCCCCCCGGGACAGGGGCGAAGTGAGCAGTTCTTC,CASNPPPGQGRSEQFF
many,.,TRBV7-8,TRBJ1-1,TGTGCCAGCAGCTTAGTTTGGGTAGTGAGCACTGAAGCTTTCTTT,CASSLVWVVSTEAFF
few,TRBD2,TRBV13,TRBJ2-1,TGTGCCAGCAGCCCCAGGGGCTCGGGACTAGCTTTCGCTACCTACAATGAGCAGTTCTTC,CASSPRGSGLAFATYNEQFF
many,TRBD2,TRBV28,TRBJ2-5,TGTGCCAGCAGTTTAGGACTAGCCCATGCGAAAGACTTC,CASSLGLAHAKDF
many,.,TRBV7-8,TRBJ2-7,TGTGCCAGCAGCTTAATTTGGGGTAGTATCGAGCAGTACTTC,CASSLIWGSIEQYF
many,TRBD1,TRBV6-1,TRBJ1-3,TGTGCCAGCAGCCAACGCGCGGGACAGCGCTCTGGAAACACCATATATTTT,CASSQRAGQRSGNTIYF
many,.,TRBV7-9,TRBJ2-1,TGTGCCAGCAGCTTAGCGGGACCGTTCTTC,CASSLAGPFF
few,.,TRBV4-2,TRBJ1-6,TGTGCCAGCAGCCAAGCTTGGCGACGGGATTCACCCCTCCACTTT,CASSQAWRRDSPLHF
many,.,TRBV5-1,TRBJ1-1,TGCGCCAGCAGCTGGGCAGGGGCGGAAGCTTTCTTT,CASSWAGAEAFF
few,.,TRBV20-1,TRBJ2-3,TGCAGTGCTAGAGAGCGGATCGGCTCAGATACGCAGTATTTT,CSARERIGSDTQYF
many,.,TRBV5-1,TRBJ1-1,TGCGCCAGCAGCTTCCAGGGGCACGTCACTGAAGCTTTCTTT,CASSFQGHVTEAFF
.,.,TRBV4-3,TRBJ2-2,TGCGCCAGCAGCCAAGATCGCAGGGGTACCGGGGAGCTGTTTTTT,CASSQDRRGTGELFF
few,TRBD1,TRBV18,TRBJ2-4,TGTGCCAGCTCAGCCGGGACAGGGGACATTCAGTACTTC,CASSAGTGDIQYF
.,TRBD1,TRBV5-1,TRBJ1-2,TGCGCCAGCAGCTTGTTCCCAGGGGGGCGTAACTATGGCTACACCTTC,CASSLFPGGRNYGYTF
many,.,TRBV4-1,TRBJ2-4,TGCGCCAGCAGCCAAGTAATGGGGACCAAAAACATTCAGTACTTC,CASSQVMGTKNIQYF
few,.,TRBV4-1,TRBJ2-2,TGCGCCAGCAGCCCAGACACCCTAGTGCCCGGGGAGCTGTTTTTT,CASSPDTLVPGELFF
.,TRBD2,TRBV7-9,TRBJ2-2,TGTGCCAGCAGTTCTCTAGCGGGCCCCACCGGGGAGCTGTTTTTT,CASSSLAGPTGELFF
many,TRBD2,TRBV10-2,TRBJ2-3,TGCGCCAGCAGTGAGGCAGGGACTAGCGGCAGCACAGATACGCAGTATTTT,CASSEAGTSGSTDTQYF
.,TRBD2,TRBV7-2,TRBJ2-1,TGTGCCAGCAGCTTAGCGGCTAGCGGGAGGACCAATGAGCAGTTCTTC,CASSLAASGRTNEQFF
many,.,TRBV5-5,TRBJ2-5,TGTGCCAGCTTTCGGGCGGGCCAAGAGACCCAGTACTTC,CASFRAGQETQYF
.,TRBD2,TRBV28,TRBJ2-1,TGTGCCAGCACCGGGGGGGCCAGAAATGAGCAGTTCTTC,CASTGGARNEQFF